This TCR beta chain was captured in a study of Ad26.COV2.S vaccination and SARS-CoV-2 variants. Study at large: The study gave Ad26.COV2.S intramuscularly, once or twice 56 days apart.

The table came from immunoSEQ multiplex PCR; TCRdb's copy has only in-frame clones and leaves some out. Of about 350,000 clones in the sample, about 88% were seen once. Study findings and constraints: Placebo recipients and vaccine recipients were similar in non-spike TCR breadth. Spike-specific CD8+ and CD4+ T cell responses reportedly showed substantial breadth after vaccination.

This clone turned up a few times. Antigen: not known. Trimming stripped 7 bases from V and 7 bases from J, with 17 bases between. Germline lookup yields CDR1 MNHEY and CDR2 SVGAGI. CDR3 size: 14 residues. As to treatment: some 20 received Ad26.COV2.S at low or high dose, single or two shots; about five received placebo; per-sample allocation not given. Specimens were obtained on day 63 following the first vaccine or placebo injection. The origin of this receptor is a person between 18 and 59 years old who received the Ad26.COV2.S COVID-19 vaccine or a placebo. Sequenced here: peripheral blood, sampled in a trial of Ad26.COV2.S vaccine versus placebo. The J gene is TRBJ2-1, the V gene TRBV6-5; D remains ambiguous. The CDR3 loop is CASTTASLMNEQFF. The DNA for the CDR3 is TGTGCCAGCACGACGGCTAGTCTCATGAATGAGCAGTTCTTC.